This T cell receptor beta chain was profiled in a study of CD8+ T cells in alopecia areata. Investigators isolated RNA and reverse transcribed it into cDNA to act as the sequencing template. TCRdb's copy holds only in-frame clones and misses some; the assay was immunoSEQ multiplex PCR. The sample lists about 120,000 clones; around 56% were seen once. CDR1 is SQVTM, CDR2 ANQGSEA, per germline. The CDR3 contains 15 residues. V trimming: 4 bases; J trimming: 2 bases; junction bases outside the gene matches: 6. Treatment here: oral pan-JAK inhibitor, 5-10 mg twice daily. Sequences were derived from CD4+ T cells sorted from blood, sampled at week 4, from a patient treated with tofacitinib. The receptor comes from a human donor with alopecia areata. This sequence joins TRBV29-1 and TRBJ2-1; 9 nucleotides align to TRBD2. CDR3 sequence reads: CSVVRGGGAYNEQFF. CDR3 sequence (DNA): TGCAGCGTTGTTCGCGGCGGGGGGGCCTACAATGAGCAGTTCTTC.